This T cell receptor beta chain was sequenced in a study of blood T cell repertoires in COVID-19. Study-wide background: PBMCs, B-cell-depleted T cells, or T cells provided the cDNA or gDNA that made up the material.

Trimming left V 0 bases short and J 5 bases short, with 14 bases between. The CDR3 has 15 amino acids. Per the original methods: Estimation of nucleated cell counts was performed using reference gene primer amplification. TCRdb keeps only in-frame clones here, not all; method: immunoSEQ multiplex PCR. That table gives V, J and clone size, and the DNA gave D and trimming. The sample has 23,000 or so clones; about four fifths are singletons. What was sequenced was peripheral blood. The TCR sequence derives from a human donor in a cohort sampled during active COVID-19. The V gene is TRBV23-1, the J gene TRBJ2-7; D might be TRBD1 (5 bases). TRBV23-1 is classed as an ORF, of uncertain function. As DNA, the CDR3 is TGCGCCAGCAGTCAATCGATGCGGCTAGGGGACGAGCAGTACTTC. Translating it yields CASSQSMRLGDEQYF.